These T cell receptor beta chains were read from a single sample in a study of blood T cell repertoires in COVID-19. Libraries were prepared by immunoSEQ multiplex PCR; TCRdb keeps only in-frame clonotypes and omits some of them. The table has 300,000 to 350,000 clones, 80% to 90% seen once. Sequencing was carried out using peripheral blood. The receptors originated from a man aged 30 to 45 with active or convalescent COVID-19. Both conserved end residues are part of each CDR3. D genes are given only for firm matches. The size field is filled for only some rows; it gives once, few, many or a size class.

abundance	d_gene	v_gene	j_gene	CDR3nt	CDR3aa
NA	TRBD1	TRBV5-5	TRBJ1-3	TGTGCCAGCAGCTCGCTCCGACAGGGCTGGAACACCATATATTTT	CASSSLRQGWNTIYF
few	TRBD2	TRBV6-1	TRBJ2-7	TGTGCCAGCAGTGAACTAGCGGGGGGGCAAGAGCAGTACTTC	CASSELAGGQEQYF
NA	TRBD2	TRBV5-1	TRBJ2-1	TGCGCCAGCAGCTTGGCAGCCCAGCGGGGGGAGCAGTTCTTC	CASSLAAQRGEQFF
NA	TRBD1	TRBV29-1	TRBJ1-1	TGCAGCGTGCGGGACAGGCAGGCTTTCTTT	CSVRDRQAFF
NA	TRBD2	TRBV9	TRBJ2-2	TGTGCCAGCAGCGTGGGGACTAGCGGGGCAAACACCGGGGAGCTGTTTTTT	CASSVGTSGANTGELFF
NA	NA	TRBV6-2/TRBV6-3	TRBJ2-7	TGTGCCAGCAGTTCCCGCAGGGCCCAAAGCTCCTACGAGCAGTACTTC	CASSSRRAQSSYEQYF
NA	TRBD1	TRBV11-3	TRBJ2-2	TGTGCCAGCAGGACAGGGTCCGGGGAGCTGTTTTTT	CASRTGSGELFF
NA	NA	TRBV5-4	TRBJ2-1	TGTGCCAGCAGCCCGCCCCAGGGGTACAATGAGCAGTTCTTC	CASSPPQGYNEQFF
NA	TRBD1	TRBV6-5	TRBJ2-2	TGTGCCAGCAGTTATGAGGGGACAGGGACCACCGGGGAGCTGTTTTTT	CASSYEGTGTTGELFF
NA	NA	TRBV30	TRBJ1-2	TGTGCCTGGTTTGAGGAAGTCTATGGCTACACCTTC	CAWFEEVYGYTF
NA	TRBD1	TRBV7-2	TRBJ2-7	TGTGCCAGCAGCTTTGGGACAGTCTACGAGCAGTACTTC	CASSFGTVYEQYF
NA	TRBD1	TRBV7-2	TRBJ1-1	TGTGCCAGCAGCCGAGACAGGGTAGAAGCTTTCTTT	CASSRDRVEAFF
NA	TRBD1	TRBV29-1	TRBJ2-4	TGCAGCGCCACCACCGGACAGGCGAACATTCAGTACTTC	CSATTGQANIQYF
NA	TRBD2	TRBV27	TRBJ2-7	TGTGCCAGCAGTTTACTGGTCCCCGGGAGGGGCGACGAGCAGTACTTC	CASSLLVPGRGDEQYF
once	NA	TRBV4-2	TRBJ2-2	TGTGCCAGCAGCGGGGAAGAACGGGAGTTGGGTACCGGGGAGCTGTTTTTT	CASSGEERELGTGELFF
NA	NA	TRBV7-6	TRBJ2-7	TGTGCCAGCAGCGAACAGAACGAGCAGTACTTC	CASSEQNEQYF